This T cell receptor (beta chain) was identified during a study of cytomegalovirus exposure and HLA in healthy donors. The PCR contained 60 Vbeta and 13 Jbeta primers. This table comes from immunoSEQ multiplex PCR, and its TCRdb copy is limited to in-frame clones, with some not included. The sample yields about 220,000 clones, over 60% seen once. Nominally healthy donors were sampled, though unrecorded immune exposures were likely. In the case of this clone: No antigen is known for it.

General study points: Earlier analysis yielded a pattern in which most TCR beta V segments were productive about 90% or about 30% of the time. Accurate prediction of most subjects' HLA-A and HLA-B alleles from TCR beta sequences was reported. Across donors, presence/absence analyses took sequencing depth to be roughly uniform.

There are 12 residues in the CDR3. Germline trimming cut 8 bases from V and 11 bases from J; bases unmatched to any gene: 14. CDR1 GTSNPN and CDR2 SVGIG come from the germline V gene (reference sequence). The receptor was derived from a man aged 18-30 years in good health and CMV-seronegative. The sequencing input was PBMCs. The rearrangement links TRBV30 to TRBJ1-1, with TRBD1 matching 7 bases. The CDR3 sequence: CAGRAEGARAFF. CDR3 in DNA: TGTGCCGGTAGGGCTGAGGGGGCGAGGGCTTTCTTT. The variable domain in full, completed from reference TRBV30 and TRBJ1-1, reads SQTIHQWPATLVQPVGSPLSLECTVEGTSNPNLYWYRQAAGRGLQLLFYSVGIGQISSEVPQNLSASRPQDRQFILSSKKLLLSDSGFYLCAGRAEGARAFFGQGTRLTVV.